This T cell receptor (beta chain) appears in the sequencing data of a study of identical twins. To note about this clonotype: Its antigen is still unknown.

Using its own MiXCR run on the 5' RACE reads, TCRdb lists one record per CDR3 protein. The sample consists of about 730,000 distinct CDR3 sequences, 21% of them appearing once. Whole-study results and caveats: Cord blood's abundant beta clonotypes had fewer insertions, unlike memory repertoires.

The ends were cut back, 3 bases at V and 5 bases at J, with 5 bases in the middle. This CDR3 has 12 residues. Germline lookup yields CDR1 LNHNV and CDR2 YYDKDF (reference sequence). A further study also used this sample, focusing on T cells expressing NK-cell markers.

Specimen: PBMCs. The source of this sequence is a woman in her late teens or twenties in good health. V is TRBV15 and J is TRBJ1-5; D not certain. CDR3 amino acids: CATSRADQPQHF. CDR3 DNA: TGTGCCACCAGCAGGGCTGATCAGCCCCAGCATTTT. Based on the CDR3 plus reference TRBV15 and TRBJ1-5, the full variable domain is DAMVIQNPRYQVTQFGKPVTLSCSQTLNHNVMYWYQQKSSQAPKLLFHYYDKDFNNEADTPDNFQSRRPNTSFCFLDIRSPGLGDTAMYLCATSRADQPQHFGDGTRLSIL.